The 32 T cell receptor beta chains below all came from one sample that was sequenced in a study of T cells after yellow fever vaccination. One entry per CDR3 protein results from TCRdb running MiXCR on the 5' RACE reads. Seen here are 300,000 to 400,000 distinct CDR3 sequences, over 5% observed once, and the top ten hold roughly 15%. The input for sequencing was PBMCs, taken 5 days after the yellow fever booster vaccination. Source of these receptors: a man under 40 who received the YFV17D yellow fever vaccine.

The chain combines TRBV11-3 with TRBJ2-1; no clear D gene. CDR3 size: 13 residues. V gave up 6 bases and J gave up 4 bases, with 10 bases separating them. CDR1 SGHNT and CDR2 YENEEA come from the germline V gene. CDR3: CASSRSGYNEQFF. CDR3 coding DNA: TGTGCCAGCAGTAGATCCGGGTACAATGAGCAGTTCTTC.

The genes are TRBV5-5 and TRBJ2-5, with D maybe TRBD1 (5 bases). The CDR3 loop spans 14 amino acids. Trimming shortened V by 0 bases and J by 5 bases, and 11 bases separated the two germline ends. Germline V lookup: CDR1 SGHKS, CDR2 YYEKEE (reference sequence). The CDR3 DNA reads TGTGCCAGCAGCTTGGAGGTGCAGGGTGAGACCCAGTACTTC. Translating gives CASSLEVQGETQYF.

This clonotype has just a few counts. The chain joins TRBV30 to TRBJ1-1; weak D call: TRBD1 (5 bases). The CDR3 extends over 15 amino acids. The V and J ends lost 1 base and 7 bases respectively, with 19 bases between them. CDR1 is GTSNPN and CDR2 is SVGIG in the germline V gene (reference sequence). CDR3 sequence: CAWSAADRQHGEAFF. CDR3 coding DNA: TGTGCCTGGAGTGCCGCCGACAGACAACACGGTGAAGCTTTCTTT. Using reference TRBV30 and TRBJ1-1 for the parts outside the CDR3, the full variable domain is SQTIHQWPATLVQPVGSPLSLECTVEGTSNPNLYWYRQAAGRGLQLLFYSVGIGQISSEVPQNLSASRPQDRQFILSSKKLLLSDSGFYLCAWSAADRQHGEAFFGQGTRLTVV.

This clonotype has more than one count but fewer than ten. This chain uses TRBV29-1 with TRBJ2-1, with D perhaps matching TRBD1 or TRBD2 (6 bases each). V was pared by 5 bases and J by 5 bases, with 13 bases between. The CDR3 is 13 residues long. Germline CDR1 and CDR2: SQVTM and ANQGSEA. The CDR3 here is CSVRSGADNEQFF. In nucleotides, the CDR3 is TGCAGCGTTCGGTCGGGGGCTGACAATGAGCAGTTCTTC.

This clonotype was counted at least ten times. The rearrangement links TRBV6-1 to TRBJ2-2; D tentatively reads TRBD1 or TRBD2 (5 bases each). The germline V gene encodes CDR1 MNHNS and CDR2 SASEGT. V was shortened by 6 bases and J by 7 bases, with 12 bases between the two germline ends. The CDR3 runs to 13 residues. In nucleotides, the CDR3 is TGTGCCAGCAGGGGGGAGAGGCGCGGGGAGCTGTTTTTT. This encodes CASRGERRGELFF.

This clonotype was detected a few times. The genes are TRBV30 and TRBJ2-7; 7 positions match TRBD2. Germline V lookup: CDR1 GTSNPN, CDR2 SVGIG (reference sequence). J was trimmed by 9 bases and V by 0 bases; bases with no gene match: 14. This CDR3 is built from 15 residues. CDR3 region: CAWSVPQTSRSVQYF. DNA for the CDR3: TGTGCCTGGAGTGTACCCCAGACTAGCAGATCGGTGCAGTACTTC.

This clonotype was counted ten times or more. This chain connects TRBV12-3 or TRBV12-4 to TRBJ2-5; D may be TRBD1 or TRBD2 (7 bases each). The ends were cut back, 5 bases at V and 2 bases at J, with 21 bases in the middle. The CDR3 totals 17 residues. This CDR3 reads CASSRSGRQGGQETQYF. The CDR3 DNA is TGTGCCAGCAGTCGCAGTGGACGGCAGGGGGGGCAAGAGACCCAGTACTTC.

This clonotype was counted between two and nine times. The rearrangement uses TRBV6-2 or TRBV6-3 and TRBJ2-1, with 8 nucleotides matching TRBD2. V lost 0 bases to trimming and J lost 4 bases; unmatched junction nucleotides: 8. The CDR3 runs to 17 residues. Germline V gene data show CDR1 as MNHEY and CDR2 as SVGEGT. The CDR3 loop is CASSYSRKAGVYNEQFF. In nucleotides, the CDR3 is TGTGCCAGCAGTTACTCCCGGAAAGCGGGAGTTTACAATGAGCAGTTCTTC.

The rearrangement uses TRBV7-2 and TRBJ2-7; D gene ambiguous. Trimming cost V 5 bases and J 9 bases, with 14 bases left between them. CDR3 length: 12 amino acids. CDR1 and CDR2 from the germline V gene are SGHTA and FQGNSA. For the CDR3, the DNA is TGTGCCAGCAGCCTGCAGCAGGACCGGCAGTACTTC. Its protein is CASSLQQDRQYF. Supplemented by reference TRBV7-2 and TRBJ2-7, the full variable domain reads GAGVSQSPSNKVTEKGKDVELRCDPISGHTALYWYRQSLGQGLEFLIYFQGNSAPDKSGLPSDRFSAERTGGSVSTLTIQRTQQEDSAVYLCASSLQQDRQYFGPGTRLTVT.

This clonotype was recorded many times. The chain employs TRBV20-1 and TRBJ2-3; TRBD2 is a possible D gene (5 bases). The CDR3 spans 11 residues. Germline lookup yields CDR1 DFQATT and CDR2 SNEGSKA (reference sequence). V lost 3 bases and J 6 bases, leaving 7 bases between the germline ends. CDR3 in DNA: TGCAGTGCTAGTCGAGGGGATACGCAGTATTTT. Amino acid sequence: CSASRGDTQYF.

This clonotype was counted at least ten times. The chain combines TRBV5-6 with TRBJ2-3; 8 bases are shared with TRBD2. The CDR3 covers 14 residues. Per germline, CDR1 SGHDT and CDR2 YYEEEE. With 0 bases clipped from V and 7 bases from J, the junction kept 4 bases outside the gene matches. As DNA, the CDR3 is TGTGCCAGCAGCTTGGGGGTAGCGGGAAATACGCAGTATTTT. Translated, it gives CASSLGVAGNTQYF.

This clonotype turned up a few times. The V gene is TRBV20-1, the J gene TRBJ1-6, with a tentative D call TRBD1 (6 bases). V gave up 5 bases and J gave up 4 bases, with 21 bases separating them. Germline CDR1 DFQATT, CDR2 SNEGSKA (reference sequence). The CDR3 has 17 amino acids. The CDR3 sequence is CSAPRRGGKFYNSPLHF. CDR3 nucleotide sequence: TGCAGTGCTCCCCGCCGAGGGGGGAAATTTTATAATTCACCCCTCCACTTT.

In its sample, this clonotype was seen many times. CDR3 in amino acids: CASSSINEQFF. The DNA of the CDR3 is TGTGCCAGCAGCTCAATAAATGAGCAGTTCTTC. This rearrangement joins TRBV6-6 to TRBJ2-1; unclear D gene. The V end lost 6 bases, the J end lost 7 bases, and 7 bases lay between the germline ends. Germline lookup yields CDR1 MNHNY and CDR2 SVGAGI (reference sequence). CDR3 length equals 11 residues.

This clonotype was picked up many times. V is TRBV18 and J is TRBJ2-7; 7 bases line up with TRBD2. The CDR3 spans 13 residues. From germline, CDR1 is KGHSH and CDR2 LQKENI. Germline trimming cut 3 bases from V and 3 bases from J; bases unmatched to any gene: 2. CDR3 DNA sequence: TGTGCCAGCTCACCCGGACTAGTCTACGAGCAGTACTTC. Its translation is CASSPGLVYEQYF.

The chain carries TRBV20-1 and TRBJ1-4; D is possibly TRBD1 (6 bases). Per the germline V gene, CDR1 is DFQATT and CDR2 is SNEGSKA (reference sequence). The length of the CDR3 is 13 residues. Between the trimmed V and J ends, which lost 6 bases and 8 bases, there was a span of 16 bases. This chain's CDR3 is CSASVDSDEKLFF. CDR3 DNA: TGCAGTGCCTCGGTGGACAGTGACGAAAAACTGTTTTTT.

The CDR3 nucleotides are TGTGCCAGCAGCCGGAGAGGGGTCAATGAGCAGTTCTTC. The encoded protein is CASSRRGVNEQFF. This chain uses TRBV7-3 with TRBJ2-1, with D possibly being TRBD1 or TRBD2 (5 bases each). The CDR3 contains 13 residues. The germline gives CDR1 SGHTA, CDR2 FQGTGA. V lost 5 bases and J lost 6, with 11 bases in between.

The CDR3 protein is CSARTQGREQYF. CDR3 nucleotide sequence: TGCAGTGCTAGAACACAGGGACGCGAGCAGTACTTC. V usage is TRBV20-1 and J usage is TRBJ2-7; tentative D call: TRBD1 (6 bases). Trimming left V 2 bases short and J 6 bases short, with 11 bases between. Germline V gene lookup returns CDR1 DFQATT and CDR2 SNEGSKA (reference sequence). This CDR3 is built from 12 residues.

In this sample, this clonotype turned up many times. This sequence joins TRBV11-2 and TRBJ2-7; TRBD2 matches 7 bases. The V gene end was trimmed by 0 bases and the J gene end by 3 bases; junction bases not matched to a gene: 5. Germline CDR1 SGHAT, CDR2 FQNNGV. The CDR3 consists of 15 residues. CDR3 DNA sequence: TGTGCCAGCAGCTTAGATTGGCAGCGGGGCTACGAGCAGTACTTC. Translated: CASSLDWQRGYEQYF.

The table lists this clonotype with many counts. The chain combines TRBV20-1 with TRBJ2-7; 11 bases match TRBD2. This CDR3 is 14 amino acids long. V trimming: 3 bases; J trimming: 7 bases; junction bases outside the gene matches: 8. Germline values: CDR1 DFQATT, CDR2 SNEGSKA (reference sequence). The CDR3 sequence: CSASLLAGVGEQYF. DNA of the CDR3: TGCAGTGCTAGTCTACTAGCGGGAGTCGGTGAGCAGTACTTC.

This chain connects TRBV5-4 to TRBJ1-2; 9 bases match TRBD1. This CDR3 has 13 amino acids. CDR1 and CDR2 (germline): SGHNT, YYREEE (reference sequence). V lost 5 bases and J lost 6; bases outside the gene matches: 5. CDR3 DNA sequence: TGTGCCAGCAGGCAACGACAGGGGGATGGCTACACCTTC. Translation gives CASRQRQGDGYTF.

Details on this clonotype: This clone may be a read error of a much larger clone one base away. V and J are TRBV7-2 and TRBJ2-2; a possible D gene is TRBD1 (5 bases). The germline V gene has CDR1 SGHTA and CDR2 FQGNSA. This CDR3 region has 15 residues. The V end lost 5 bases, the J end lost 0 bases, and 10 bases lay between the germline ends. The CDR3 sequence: CTSSHLGANTGELFF. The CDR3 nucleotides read TGTACCAGCAGCCACTTAGGGGCGAACACCGGGGAGCTGTTTTTT. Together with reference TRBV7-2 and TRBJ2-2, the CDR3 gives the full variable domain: GAGVSQSPSNKVTEKGKDVELRCDPISGHTALYWYRQSLGQGLEFLIYFQGNSAPDKSGLPSDRFSAERTGGSVSTLTIQRTQQEDSAVYLCTSSHLGANTGELFFGEGSRLTVL.

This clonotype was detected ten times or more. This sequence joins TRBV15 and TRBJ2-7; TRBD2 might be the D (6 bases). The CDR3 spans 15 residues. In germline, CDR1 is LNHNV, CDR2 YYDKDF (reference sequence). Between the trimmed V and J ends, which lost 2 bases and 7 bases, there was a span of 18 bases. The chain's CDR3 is CATSRRAGMPGEQYF. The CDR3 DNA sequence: TGTGCCACCAGCAGAAGGGCGGGGATGCCTGGAGAGCAGTACTTC.

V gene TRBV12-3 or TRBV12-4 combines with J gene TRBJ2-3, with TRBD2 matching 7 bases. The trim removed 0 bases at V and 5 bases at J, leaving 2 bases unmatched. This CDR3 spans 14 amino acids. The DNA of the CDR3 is TGTGCCAGCAGTTTAGCGCGGGAGCTAGATACGCAGTATTTT. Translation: CASSLARELDTQYF.

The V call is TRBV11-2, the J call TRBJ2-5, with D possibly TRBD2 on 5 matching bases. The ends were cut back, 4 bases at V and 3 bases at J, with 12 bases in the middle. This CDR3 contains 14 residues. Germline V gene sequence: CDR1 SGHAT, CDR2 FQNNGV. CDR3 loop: CASSSRTREETQYF. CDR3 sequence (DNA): TGTGCCAGCAGCTCCCGAACTAGAGAAGAGACCCAGTACTTC.

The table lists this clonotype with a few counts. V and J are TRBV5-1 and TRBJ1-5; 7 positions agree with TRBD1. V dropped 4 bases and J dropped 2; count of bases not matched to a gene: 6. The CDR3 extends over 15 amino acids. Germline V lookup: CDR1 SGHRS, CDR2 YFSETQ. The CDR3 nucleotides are TGCGCCAGCAGCGTTACAGGGGCGCGCAATCAGCCCCAGCATTTT. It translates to CASSVTGARNQPQHF.

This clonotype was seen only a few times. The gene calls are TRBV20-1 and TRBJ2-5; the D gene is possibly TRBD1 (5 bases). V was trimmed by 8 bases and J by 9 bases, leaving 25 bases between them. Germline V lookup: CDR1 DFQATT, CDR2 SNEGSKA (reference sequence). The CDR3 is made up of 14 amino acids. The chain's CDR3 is CSFNSPEQERAQYF. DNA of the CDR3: TGCAGTTTCAACTCACCGGAACAGGAACGGGCCCAGTACTTC.

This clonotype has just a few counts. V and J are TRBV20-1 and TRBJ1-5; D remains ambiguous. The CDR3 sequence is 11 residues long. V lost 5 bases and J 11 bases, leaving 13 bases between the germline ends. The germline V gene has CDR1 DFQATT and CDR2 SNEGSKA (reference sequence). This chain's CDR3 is CSAWRGKAQHF. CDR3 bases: TGCAGTGCTTGGCGAGGGAAGGCCCAGCATTTT.

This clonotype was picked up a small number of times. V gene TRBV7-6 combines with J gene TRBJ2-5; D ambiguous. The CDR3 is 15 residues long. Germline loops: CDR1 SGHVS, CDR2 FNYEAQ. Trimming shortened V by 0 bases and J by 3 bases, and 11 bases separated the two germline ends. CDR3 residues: CASSLAVQPEETQYF. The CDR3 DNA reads TGTGCCAGCAGCTTAGCTGTTCAGCCTGAAGAGACCCAGTACTTC.

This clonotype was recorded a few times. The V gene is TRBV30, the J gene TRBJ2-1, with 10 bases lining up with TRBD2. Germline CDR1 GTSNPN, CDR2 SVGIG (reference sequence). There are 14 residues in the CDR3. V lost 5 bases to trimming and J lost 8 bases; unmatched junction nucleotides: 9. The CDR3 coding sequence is TGTGCCTGGGGAACCGGGACTAGCGTAGATGAGCAGTTCTTC. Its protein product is CAWGTGTSVDEQFF. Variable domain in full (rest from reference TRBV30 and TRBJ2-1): SQTIHQWPATLVQPVGSPLSLECTVEGTSNPNLYWYRQAAGRGLQLLFYSVGIGQISSEVPQNLSASRPQDRQFILSSKKLLLSDSGFYLCAWGTGTSVDEQFFGPGTRLTVL.

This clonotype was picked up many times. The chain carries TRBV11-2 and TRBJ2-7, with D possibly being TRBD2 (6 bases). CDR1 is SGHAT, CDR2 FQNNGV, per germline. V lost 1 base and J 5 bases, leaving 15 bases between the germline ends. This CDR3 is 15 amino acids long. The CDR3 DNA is TGTGCCAGCAGCTTAGGACTAGGGACTGGGCACGAGCAGTACTTC. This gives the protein CASSLGLGTGHEQYF.

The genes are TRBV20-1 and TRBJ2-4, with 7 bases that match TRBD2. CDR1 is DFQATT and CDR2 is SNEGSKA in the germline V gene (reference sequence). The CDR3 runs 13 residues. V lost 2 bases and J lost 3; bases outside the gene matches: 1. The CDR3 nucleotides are TGCAGTGCTAGATGGGAGGGCAAAAACATTCAGTACTTC. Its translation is CSARWEGKNIQYF.

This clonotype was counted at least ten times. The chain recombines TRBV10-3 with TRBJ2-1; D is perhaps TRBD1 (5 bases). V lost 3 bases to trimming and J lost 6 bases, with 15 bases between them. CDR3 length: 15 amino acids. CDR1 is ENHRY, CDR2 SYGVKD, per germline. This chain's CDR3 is CAISEGAAMGNEQFF. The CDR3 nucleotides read TGTGCCATCAGTGAAGGGGCGGCCATGGGCAATGAGCAGTTCTTC.